This T cell receptor beta chain was identified in a study of blood T cell repertoires in COVID-19. Study overall: Samples of COVID-19 (acute and convalescent) were obtained from the United States, Italy and Spain.

Assay: immunoSEQ multiplex PCR; the TCRdb copy retains only in-frame clones and omits some. This sample has roughly 390,000 clones, with around 85% found just once. V shed 7 bases and J shed 1 base, with 8 bases lying between them. CDR1 SGHRS and CDR2 YFSETQ come from the germline V gene. The CDR3 sequence is 12 residues long. The clonotype was recovered from a woman between 18 and 29 years old with acute or convalescent COVID-19. This chain links TRBV5-1 with TRBJ1-1, with a tentative D call TRBD1 (5 bases). The sequenced sample consisted of peripheral blood. The CDR3 DNA follows: TGCGCCAGCGGGGCCGAGAACACTGAAGCTTTCTTT. Its protein is CASGAENTEAFF.